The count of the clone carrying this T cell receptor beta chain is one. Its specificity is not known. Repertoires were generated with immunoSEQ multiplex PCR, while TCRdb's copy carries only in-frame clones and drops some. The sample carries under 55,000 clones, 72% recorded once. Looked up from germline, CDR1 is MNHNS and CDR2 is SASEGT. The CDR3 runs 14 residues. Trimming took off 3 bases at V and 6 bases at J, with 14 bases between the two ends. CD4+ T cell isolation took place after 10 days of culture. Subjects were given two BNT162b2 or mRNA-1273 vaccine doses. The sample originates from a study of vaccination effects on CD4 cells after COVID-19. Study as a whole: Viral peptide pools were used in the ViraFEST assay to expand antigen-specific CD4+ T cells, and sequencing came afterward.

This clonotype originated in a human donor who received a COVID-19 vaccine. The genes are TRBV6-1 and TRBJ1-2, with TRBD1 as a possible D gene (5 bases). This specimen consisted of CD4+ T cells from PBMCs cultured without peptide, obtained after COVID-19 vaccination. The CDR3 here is CASSEGPRFNGYTF. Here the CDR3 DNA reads TGTGCCAGCAGTGAGGGGCCAAGGTTTAATGGCTACACCTTC.